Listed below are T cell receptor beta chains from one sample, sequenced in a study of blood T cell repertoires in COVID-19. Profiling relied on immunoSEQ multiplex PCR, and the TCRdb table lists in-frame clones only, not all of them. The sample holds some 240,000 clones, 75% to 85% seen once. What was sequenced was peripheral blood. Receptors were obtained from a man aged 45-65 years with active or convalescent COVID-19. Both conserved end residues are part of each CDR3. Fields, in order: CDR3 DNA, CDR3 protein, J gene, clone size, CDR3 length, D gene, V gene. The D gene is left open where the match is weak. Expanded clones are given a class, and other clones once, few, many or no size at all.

CDR3 DNA: TGTGCCATCAGTGGGCTTACCTCCGGGACAGGGTATGGCTACACCTTC
CDR3 protein: CAISGLTSGTGYGYTF
J gene: TRBJ1-2
clone size: -
CDR3 length: 16
D gene: TRBD1
V gene: TRBV10-3

CDR3 DNA: TGTGCCAGCAGGCCTGGAGGAAGAGGCAATCAGCCCCAGCATTTT
CDR3 protein: CASRPGGRGNQPQHF
J gene: TRBJ1-5
clone size: -
CDR3 length: 15
D gene: -
V gene: TRBV6-5

CDR3 DNA: TGTGCCAGCAGCCACCCGGGACACCCTGAAAAACTGTTTTTT
CDR3 protein: CASSHPGHPEKLFF
J gene: TRBJ1-4
clone size: once
CDR3 length: 14
D gene: -
V gene: TRBV7-9

CDR3 DNA: TGTGCCAGCAGCCGGACAGTTTATGGCTACACCTTC
CDR3 protein: CASSRTVYGYTF
J gene: TRBJ1-2
clone size: -
CDR3 length: 12
D gene: -
V gene: TRBV3-1/TRBV3-2

CDR3 DNA: TGTGCCAGCAGCCCCATGGGGGGGCAAGAGACCCAGTACTTC
CDR3 protein: CASSPMGGQETQYF
J gene: TRBJ2-5
clone size: -
CDR3 length: 14
D gene: TRBD2
V gene: TRBV11-2

CDR3 DNA: TGTGCCAGCAGCTTATCCGGGACAGGGGTAGGAATTTATAATTCACCCCTCCACTTT
CDR3 protein: CASSLSGTGVGIYNSPLHF
J gene: TRBJ1-6
clone size: -
CDR3 length: 19
D gene: TRBD1
V gene: TRBV13

CDR3 DNA: TGTGCCAGCAGCCAACATGGGACTAGCGGGGGCACAGATACGCAGTATTTT
CDR3 protein: CASSQHGTSGGTDTQYF
J gene: TRBJ2-3
clone size: -
CDR3 length: 17
D gene: TRBD2
V gene: TRBV4-2

CDR3 DNA: TGTGCCAGCAGCTTAGTAGTACTAGCTGGGCAGTATTTT
CDR3 protein: CASSLVVLAGQYF
J gene: TRBJ2-3
clone size: -
CDR3 length: 13
D gene: -
V gene: TRBV7-8

CDR3 DNA: TGTGCCAGCAGCTTGGGGACAGGGTTATACTATGGCTACACCTTC
CDR3 protein: CASSLGTGLYYGYTF
J gene: TRBJ1-2
clone size: -
CDR3 length: 15
D gene: TRBD1
V gene: TRBV7-9

CDR3 DNA: TGTGCCAGCAGCCAAGTGAGGGACAGCCAGGGGACCCTCCACTTT
CDR3 protein: CASSQVRDSQGTLHF
J gene: TRBJ1-6
clone size: -
CDR3 length: 15
D gene: TRBD1
V gene: TRBV3-1/TRBV3-2

CDR3 DNA: TGCGCCAGCAGCTTCACAGGGGGCGTCTACAATGAGCAGTTCTTC
CDR3 protein: CASSFTGGVYNEQFF
J gene: TRBJ2-1
clone size: -
CDR3 length: 15
D gene: TRBD1
V gene: TRBV5-1

CDR3 DNA: TGTGCCAGCAGCTTGGGGCACGCGGGGGTAAAACTGTTTTTT
CDR3 protein: CASSLGHAGVKLFF
J gene: TRBJ1-4
clone size: -
CDR3 length: 14
D gene: -
V gene: TRBV5-6

CDR3 DNA: TGTGCCAGCAGTGATACAGGGGCCGTGAGGCCTGAAGCTTTCTTT
CDR3 protein: CASSDTGAVRPEAFF
J gene: TRBJ1-1
clone size: -
CDR3 length: 15
D gene: TRBD1
V gene: TRBV28

CDR3 DNA: TGCAGCGTACGGACAGGTGGGGAGCAGTACTTC
CDR3 protein: CSVRTGGEQYF
J gene: TRBJ2-7
clone size: -
CDR3 length: 11
D gene: TRBD1
V gene: TRBV29-1

CDR3 DNA: TGTGCCAGCAGTTACGCGCACACCTATGGAGGGACCCAGTACTTC
CDR3 protein: CASSYAHTYGGTQYF
J gene: TRBJ2-5
clone size: -
CDR3 length: 15
D gene: -
V gene: TRBV6-2/TRBV6-3

CDR3 DNA: TGTGCCAGCAGCTGGACGGGGGTGAACGAGCAGTACTTC
CDR3 protein: CASSWTGVNEQYF
J gene: TRBJ2-7
clone size: -
CDR3 length: 13
D gene: -
V gene: TRBV6-5

CDR3 DNA: TGTGCCACCAGCTTTAGGGGGTCCTACAATGAGCAGTTCTTC
CDR3 protein: CATSFRGSYNEQFF
J gene: TRBJ2-1
clone size: -
CDR3 length: 14
D gene: -
V gene: TRBV15

CDR3 DNA: TGCGCCAGCAGCTTGGTGTCGGCCGGGATCATTGCCGGGGAGCTGTTTTTT
CDR3 protein: CASSLVSAGIIAGELFF
J gene: TRBJ2-2
clone size: once
CDR3 length: 17
D gene: -
V gene: TRBV5-1

CDR3 DNA: TGTGCCAGTAGTCGGGACAGAAACTATGGCTACACCTTC
CDR3 protein: CASSRDRNYGYTF
J gene: TRBJ1-2
clone size: few
CDR3 length: 13
D gene: TRBD1
V gene: TRBV19

CDR3 DNA: TGCGCCAGCAGCTTACAGGGGTACCAAGAGACCCAGTACTTC
CDR3 protein: CASSLQGYQETQYF
J gene: TRBJ2-5
clone size: -
CDR3 length: 14
D gene: TRBD1
V gene: TRBV5-1

CDR3 DNA: TGTGCCAGCAGCGACACTAGCGGGAGTTTTCCTGAGCAGTTCTTC
CDR3 protein: CASSDTSGSFPEQFF
J gene: TRBJ2-1
clone size: -
CDR3 length: 15
D gene: TRBD2
V gene: TRBV13

CDR3 DNA: TGCGCCAGCAGCTTTCTTAGCGGGGGGAACCAAGAGACCCAGTACTTC
CDR3 protein: CASSFLSGGNQETQYF
J gene: TRBJ2-5
clone size: -
CDR3 length: 16
D gene: TRBD2
V gene: TRBV5-1

CDR3 DNA: TGTGCCAGCAGCAAGGACAGGGGGAGGTATAATTCACCCCTCCACTTT
CDR3 protein: CASSKDRGRYNSPLHF
J gene: TRBJ1-6
clone size: -
CDR3 length: 16
D gene: TRBD1
V gene: TRBV5-6

CDR3 DNA: TGTGCCAGCAGCACCCGACAGGGCGGGAATTCACCCCTCCACTTT
CDR3 protein: CASSTRQGGNSPLHF
J gene: TRBJ1-6
clone size: -
CDR3 length: 15
D gene: TRBD1
V gene: TRBV7-2

CDR3 DNA: TGCAGCGTTGAACCCCACGGGACGGGAGACTATGGCTACACCTTC
CDR3 protein: CSVEPHGTGDYGYTF
J gene: TRBJ1-2
clone size: -
CDR3 length: 15
D gene: -
V gene: TRBV29-1

CDR3 DNA: TGTGCCAGCTCACCTTATGAGGATAGCTCAGAAGCTTTCTTT
CDR3 protein: CASSPYEDSSEAFF
J gene: TRBJ1-1
clone size: -
CDR3 length: 14
D gene: -
V gene: TRBV18

CDR3 DNA: TGTGCCAGCAGCTTAGTCGGGACAGGGGTGACATTCTTC
CDR3 protein: CASSLVGTGVTFF
J gene: TRBJ2-1
clone size: -
CDR3 length: 13
D gene: TRBD1
V gene: TRBV13

CDR3 DNA: TGCAGCGTTACCGGACAGGGAGGGTTTGAGCAGTACTTC
CDR3 protein: CSVTGQGGFEQYF
J gene: TRBJ2-7
clone size: -
CDR3 length: 13
D gene: -
V gene: TRBV29-1

CDR3 DNA: TGTGCCACCAGTGATCCTAGCGGGGGGGACTACAATGAGCAGTTCTTC
CDR3 protein: CATSDPSGGDYNEQFF
J gene: TRBJ2-1
clone size: once
CDR3 length: 16
D gene: TRBD2
V gene: TRBV24-1

CDR3 DNA: TGTGCCAGCAGCTTAGGACGGGGCGGGAGTAATGAGCAGTTCTTC
CDR3 protein: CASSLGRGGSNEQFF
J gene: TRBJ2-1
clone size: few
CDR3 length: 15
D gene: TRBD2
V gene: TRBV11-2